The 17 T cell receptor beta chains given below trace back to one sample, sequenced in a study of blood T cell repertoires in COVID-19. Produced via immunoSEQ multiplex PCR; TCRdb's table is partial and in-frame only. The data hold 150,000 to 200,000 clones, with 70% to 90% observed a single time. Sequenced sample: peripheral blood. The receptors come from a middle-aged man who had recovered from COVID-19.

The chain employs TRBV6-6 and TRBJ2-7, with TRBD1 as a possible D gene (5 bases). V dropped 6 bases and J dropped 0 bases, with 15 bases sitting between them. Germline assignment: CDR1 MNHNY and CDR2 SVGAGI (reference sequence). The CDR3 length is 15 residues. The CDR3 here is CASRGLGPLSYEQYF. In nucleotides, the CDR3 is TGTGCCAGCAGGGGGCTCGGACCCCTCTCCTACGAGCAGTACTTC.

This clone showed up just a few times. V is TRBV21-1 and J is TRBJ2-2; the table names TRBD1, a call not compared with the DNA. TRBV21-1 is a pseudogene. The CDR3 runs to 13 residues. CDR3 coding DNA: TGTGCCAGCAGCTCGTCAGGGGCCTTGGAGCTGTTTTTT. Its protein is CASSSSGALELFF.

The gene calls are TRBV9 and TRBJ1-2; weak D call: TRBD1 (6 bases). CDR1 and CDR2 from the germline V gene are SGDLS and YYNGEE. The ends were cut back, 0 bases at V and 3 bases at J, with 6 bases in the middle. This CDR3 contains 13 residues. CDR3 nucleotides: TGTGCCAGCAGCGTAGCAGGGGACTATGGCTACACCTTC. This sequence encodes CASSVAGDYGYTF.

This chain uses TRBV2 with TRBJ2-7; D remains unclear. CDR3 length equals 14 residues. From germline, CDR1 is SNHLY and CDR2 FYNNEI. Trimming shortened V by 4 bases and J by 0 bases, and 10 bases separated the two germline ends. The CDR3 is CASSGQARSYEQYF. CDR3 nucleotides: TGTGCCAGCAGTGGCCAGGCCCGCTCCTACGAGCAGTACTTC.

The chain links TRBV27 to TRBJ2-5; unclear D gene. This CDR3 contains 16 residues. V lost 2 bases and J 7 bases, leaving 20 bases between the germline ends. Germline CDR1 MNHEY, CDR2 SMNVEV (reference sequence). In nucleotides, the CDR3 is TGTGCCAGCAGTTTACGGTCCGGCCCGACATCGGCGACCCAGTACTTC. It specifies CASSLRSGPTSATQYF.

This sequence joins TRBV2 and TRBJ1-6; no clear D. V gave up 2 bases and J gave up 4 bases, with 6 bases separating them. Germline V gene data show CDR1 as SNHLY and CDR2 as FYNNEI. This CDR3 contains 14 residues. The chain's CDR3 is CASSENSYNSPLHF. CDR3 in DNA: TGTGCCAGCAGTGAAAACAGTTATAATTCACCCCTCCACTTT.

The CDR3 DNA is TGCGCCAGCAGGGGGAGCGGGGAGCTGTTTTTT. Translated, it gives CASRGSGELFF. The chain employs TRBV5-1 and TRBJ2-2; tentatively, D is TRBD2 (5 bases). Germline CDR1 SGHRS, CDR2 YFSETQ. Trimming removed 5 bases at V and 7 bases at J, with 6 bases between. This CDR3 comprises 11 residues.

The J gene is TRBJ1-1, the V gene TRBV6-5, with 7 bases fitting TRBD1. The trim removed 5 bases at V and 6 bases at J, leaving 3 bases unmatched. The CDR3 consists of 12 residues. The V gene's germline CDR1 is MNHEY and CDR2 SVGAGI. The CDR3: CASSTGVPEAFF. The CDR3 DNA reads as TGTGCCAGCAGTACAGGGGTCCCTGAAGCTTTCTTT.

This chain joins TRBV4-2 and TRBJ2-7, with 9 bases identical to TRBD1. CDR1 and CDR2 (germline): LGHNA, YNFKEQ. The CDR3 is 15 amino acids. Trimming cost V 4 bases and J 3 bases; bases outside gene matches: 7. The CDR3 reads CASSPTDRGGYEQYF. Written as DNA, the CDR3 is TGTGCCAGCAGCCCAACGGACAGGGGCGGCTACGAGCAGTACTTC.

The chain employs TRBV11-2 and TRBJ2-6; tentatively, D is TRBD2 (5 bases). CDR3 size: 15 residues. Germline CDR1 is SGHAT and CDR2 is FQNNGV. V was pared by 0 bases and J by 2 bases, with 5 bases between. CDR3 region: CASSLERAGANVLTF. CDR3 nucleotides: TGTGCCAGCAGCTTAGAGAGGGCTGGGGCCAACGTCCTGACTTTC.

The chain carries TRBV4-3 and TRBJ2-1; 9 bases agree with TRBD2. Unmatched junction bases numbered 14, after V lost 4 bases and J lost 7 bases. The germline V gene encodes CDR1 LGHNA and CDR2 YSLEER. This CDR3 has 17 residues. The CDR3 coding sequence is TGCGCCAGCAGCCTCGGACGCGGGAGGGCCGAGGGAAATGAGCAGTTCTTC. This gives the protein CASSLGRGRAEGNEQFF.

This rearrangement joins TRBV19 to TRBJ2-7, with unresolved D. Trimming cost V 4 bases and J 2 bases, with 9 bases left between them. Germline V lookup: CDR1 LNHDA, CDR2 SQIVND (reference sequence). This CDR3 spans 13 amino acids. The CDR3 is CASSKSSPYEQYF. The CDR3 DNA reads as TGTGCCAGTAGTAAGTCTAGTCCCTACGAGCAGTACTTC.

The CDR3 coding sequence is TGCGCCAGCAGCCAAGACCGGGTTGGTACCGGGGAGCTGTTTTTT. Protein: CASSQDRVGTGELFF. This rearrangement joins TRBV4-3 to TRBJ2-2; D ambiguous. The CDR3 is 15 amino acids. V was clipped by 0 bases and J by 5 bases, with 10 bases between them. Germline V CDR1 and CDR2: LGHNA, YSLEER.

The chain links TRBV25-1 to TRBJ2-7; 9 bases map to TRBD1. This CDR3 comprises 13 residues. Trimming took 5 bases from V and 4 from J; bases not matched to a gene: 3. Per germline, CDR1 MGHDK and CDR2 SYGVNS. The CDR3 loop reads CASSTGGGYEQYF. CDR3 sequence (DNA): TGTGCCAGCAGTACAGGGGGCGGATACGAGCAGTACTTC.

The chain links TRBV5-1 to TRBJ2-1; D remains unclear. The germline V gene has CDR1 SGHRS and CDR2 YFSETQ. Trimming left V 0 bases short and J 6 bases short, with 7 bases between. This CDR3 region has 13 residues. The CDR3 DNA reads as TGCGCCAGCAGCTTGGGCCGCGGCAATGAGCAGTTCTTC. Encoded protein: CASSLGRGNEQFF.

The genes are TRBV7-2 and TRBJ2-1; tentatively, D is TRBD1 (6 bases). Germline lookup yields CDR1 SGHTA and CDR2 FQGNSA. The V and J ends lost 6 bases and 6 bases respectively, with 12 bases between them. The CDR3 loop spans 13 amino acids. This chain's CDR3 is CASSLYRANEQFF. In nucleotides, the CDR3 is TGTGCCAGCAGTCTATACAGGGCCAATGAGCAGTTCTTC.

This chain uses TRBV18 with TRBJ2-5; 8 nucleotides line up with TRBD1. V gave up 2 bases and J gave up 4 bases; unmatched junction bases: 3. Germline values: CDR1 KGHSH, CDR2 LQKENI. The CDR3 has 14 amino acids. Written as DNA, the CDR3 is TGTGCCAGCTCACCAGCGGACAGGGTAGAGACCCAGTACTTC. Amino acids: CASSPADRVETQYF.